The entry below describes one T cell receptor beta chain. This CDR3 contains 12 residues. The V gene end was trimmed by 6 bases and the J gene end by 6 bases; junction bases not matched to a gene: 4. The germline V gene has CDR1 MNHEY and CDR2 SMNVEV (reference sequence). This entry comes from a study of cytomegalovirus exposure and HLA in healthy donors. It was with 60 Vbeta and 13 Jbeta primers that the PCR ran. Libraries were prepared by immunoSEQ multiplex PCR; TCRdb keeps only in-frame clonotypes and omits some of them. The sample has over 150,000 clones, approximately 83% seen once. The sequence was collected from a boy aged 2-15 years in good health and CMV-seronegative. The chain couples TRBV27 to TRBJ1-2; TRBD1 matches 7 bases. Sequenced: PBMCs. The CDR3 region is CASRKQGHGYTF. For the CDR3, the DNA is TGTGCCAGCAGAAAACAGGGGCATGGCTACACCTTC.